The T cell receptor beta chain under discussion was sequenced for a study of cytomegalovirus exposure and HLA in healthy donors. PCR used 60 Vbeta primers and 13 Jbeta primers. Clones were sequenced by immunoSEQ multiplex PCR, and TCRdb holds only the in-frame ones, with some missing. The table has fewer than 120,000 clones, over 60% seen once. This clone was found a few times. The CDR3 consists of 13 residues. The V end was cut by 4 bases, the J end by 1 base, with 6 bases between. Germline CDR1 is MRHNA and CDR2 is SNTAGT. The TCR sequence derives from a woman younger than 45 in good health and CMV-seronegative. The V gene is TRBV6-4, the J gene TRBJ2-3; D unresolved. Sequencing used PBMCs. The CDR3 is CASSVQGTDTQYF. As DNA, the CDR3 is TGTGCCAGCAGTGTCCAGGGCACAGATACGCAGTATTTT.